This passage covers 5 T cell receptor beta chains from one sample sequenced in a study of OX40 agonist ivuxolimab in advanced cancers. TCRdb keeps only in-frame clones here, not all; method: immunoSEQ multiplex PCR. In the table there are roughly 67,000 clones, around nine tenths of which are singletons. Sequencing used CD4+ or CD8+ T cells sorted from blood, obtained in a trial of the OX40 agonist ivuxolimab. The receptors stem from an adult with an advanced solid tumor such as melanoma, head and neck, liver or kidney cancer.

The rearrangement joins TRBV10-2 to TRBJ2-5; TRBD2 matches 7 bases. Germline V gives CDR1 WSHSY, CDR2 SAAADI. V lost 4 bases and J lost 4; bases outside the gene matches: 3. CDR3 length: 13 amino acids. The CDR3 nucleotides read TGCGCCAGCAGTGGTAGCGGGCGAGAGACCCAGTACTTC. This gives the protein CASSGSGRETQYF.

The gene calls are TRBV6-5 and TRBJ2-5; D not resolved. V dropped 0 bases and J dropped 5 bases, with 13 bases sitting between them. The length of the CDR3 is 15 residues. CDR1 and CDR2 (germline): MNHEY, SVGAGI. CDR3 DNA sequence: TGTGCCAGCAGTTACTCGATTGCGACGAGGGAGACCCAGTACTTC. It translates to CASSYSIATRETQYF.

As concerns this clone: The identical CDR3 is also encoded by other nucleotide sequences in the sample. V usage is TRBV28 and J usage is TRBJ2-1; perhaps TRBD2 as D (5 bases). CDR3 size: 15 residues. V was shortened by 5 bases and J by 0 bases, with 11 bases between the two germline ends. Looked up from germline, CDR1 is MDHEN and CDR2 is SYDVKM. The CDR3 spells CASSLERSSYNEQFF. CDR3 bases: TGTGCCAGCAGTCTCGAGCGGAGCTCCTACAATGAGCAGTTCTTC.

The chain employs TRBV28 and TRBJ1-1; 8 bases align to TRBD1. The ends lost 8 bases at V and 5 bases at J; junction bases unmatched: 10. From germline, CDR1 is MDHEN and CDR2 SYDVKM. This CDR3 has 14 residues. CDR3 in DNA: TGTGCCAGCCGCCCCGGACAGGGTTCAACTGAAGCTTTCTTT. Translating it yields CASRPGQGSTEAFF. The entire variable domain, with the rest obtained from reference TRBV28 and TRBJ1-1, is as follows: DVKVTQSSRYLVKRTGEKVFLECVQDMDHENMFWYRQDPGLGLRLIYFSYDVKMKEKGDIPEGYSVSREKKERFSLILESASTNQTSMYLCASRPGQGSTEAFFGQGTRLTVV.

This rearrangement joins TRBV7-9 to TRBJ2-7; TRBD2 matches 10 bases. CDR1 is SEHNR, CDR2 FQNEAQ, per germline (reference sequence). V dropped 3 bases and J dropped 4; count of bases not matched to a gene: 6. The CDR3 runs 15 residues. CDR3 nucleotides: TGTGCCAGCAGCTTGGGGGCTAGCGGGAGTTACGAGCAGTACTTC. It codes for CASSLGASGSYEQYF.